A single sample is the source of the 26 T cell receptor beta chains below, sequenced in a study of shared clonotypes between healthy human individuals. CD45RO-negative cells were positively selected for CCR7, leaving out terminally differentiated effector memory CD45RA+ cells. Using immunoSEQ multiplex PCR, the repertoire was profiled, and TCRdb retains in-frame clones only, with some absent. The repertoire holds around 2,100,000 clones, 85% to 95% seen once, with 1.2% in the top ten. Sequencing input: naive CD8+ T cells sorted from blood. The receptors shown here come from a young man in good health.

J is TRBJ2-1 and V is TRBV7-2; no clear D gene. The CDR3 runs 14 residues. The germline CDR1 and CDR2 sequences are SGHTA and FQGNSA. V gave up 5 bases and J gave up 3 bases, with 11 bases separating them. CDR3 DNA sequence: TGTGCCAGCAGCGTCGGCACCCACTACAATGAGCAGTTCTTC. Translating gives CASSVGTHYNEQFF. Combining the CDR3 with reference TRBV7-2 and TRBJ2-1 gives the whole variable domain GAGVSQSPSNKVTEKGKDVELRCDPISGHTALYWYRQSLGQGLEFLIYFQGNSAPDKSGLPSDRFSAERTGGSVSTLTIQRTQQEDSAVYLCASSVGTHYNEQFFGPGTRLTVL.

The V call is TRBV10-1, the J call TRBJ2-7; TRBD2 aligns across 7 bases. V gave up 2 bases and J gave up 7 bases; unmatched junction bases: 17. The germline V gene has CDR1 WNHNN and CDR2 SYGVQD (reference sequence). The CDR3 loop spans 17 amino acids. The DNA for the CDR3 is TGCGCCAGCAGTGAGAATGGCTGGGCTAGCGGAAAAGTTGAGCAGTACTTC. Its protein product is CASSENGWASGKVEQYF.

The chain uses TRBV6-5 and TRBJ2-2, with no clear D. V lost 0 bases to trimming and J lost 6 bases, with 11 bases between them. The CDR3 is 15 residues long. The germline gives CDR1 MNHEY, CDR2 SVGAGI. This CDR3 reads CASSYSGLGSGELFF. CDR3 bases: TGTGCCAGCAGTTACTCCGGTCTGGGTTCCGGGGAGCTGTTTTTT.

The chain employs TRBV7-9 and TRBJ2-3, with a weak D call TRBD2 (7 bases). CDR1 and CDR2 from the germline V gene are SEHNR and FQNEAQ (reference sequence). The CDR3 contains 18 residues. The germline V and J ends were trimmed by 5 bases and 1 base, with 22 bases remaining between them. This CDR3 is CASSPPRGASDGTDTQYF. In DNA form, the CDR3 reads TGTGCCAGCAGCCCCCCCCGGGGGGCTAGCGATGGCACAGATACGCAGTATTTT. Complete variable domain (other parts from reference TRBV7-9 and TRBJ2-3): DTGVSQNPRHKITKRGQNVTFRCDPISEHNRLYWYRQTLGQGPEFLTYFQNEAQLEKSRLLSDRFSAERPKGSFSTLEIQRTEQGDSAMYLCASSPPRGASDGTDTQYFGPGTRLTVL.

The chain combines TRBV7-2 with TRBJ2-7; 12 nucleotides align to TRBD2. The CDR3 has 16 residues. V shed 5 bases and J 5 bases; nucleotides not matched to a gene: 10. CDR1 is SGHTA, CDR2 FQGNSA, per germline. As DNA, the CDR3 is TGTGCCAGCAGCCAAGAGCTAGCGGGAGGGTCCCACGAGCAGTACTTC. Residues: CASSQELAGGSHEQYF.

For the CDR3, the DNA is TGTGCCTCCAGGGGGGACGCCGCGGAGCAGTACTTC. It codes for CASRGDAAEQYF. The chain carries TRBV30 and TRBJ2-7; TRBD1 is a possible D gene (7 bases). The CDR3 sequence is 12 residues long. Trimming removed 7 bases at V and 7 bases at J, with 17 bases between. CDR1 and CDR2 from the germline V gene are GTSNPN and SVGIG (reference sequence). Based on the CDR3 plus reference TRBV30 and TRBJ2-7, the full variable domain is SQTIHQWPATLVQPVGSPLSLECTVEGTSNPNLYWYRQAAGRGLQLLFYSVGIGQISSEVPQNLSASRPQDRQFILSSKKLLLSDSGFYLCASRGDAAEQYFGPGTRLTVT.

The chain links TRBV7-2 to TRBJ2-2, with 7 bases aligning to TRBD2. CDR3 length: 15 residues. Trimming at V came to 6 bases and at J to 6 bases, leaving 10 bases not matched to a gene. CDR1 is SGHTA and CDR2 is FQGNSA in the germline V gene. CDR3 bases: TGTGCCAGCAGTTCCGGGACTATGTGGCCCGGGGAGCTGTTTTTT. Translation gives CASSSGTMWPGELFF.

The J gene is TRBJ1-1, the V gene TRBV28; D call uncertain. V dropped 8 bases and J dropped 7 bases, with 14 bases sitting between them. The CDR3 is made up of 12 amino acids. Germline CDR1 and CDR2: MDHEN and SYDVKM. DNA of the CDR3: TGTGCCAGCCACGATCAGGTTGGTGAAGCTTTCTTT. Translating it yields CASHDQVGEAFF.

The chain links TRBV7-9 to TRBJ2-1; D may be TRBD1 or TRBD2 (5 bases each). Germline V gene lookup returns CDR1 SEHNR and CDR2 FQNEAQ (reference sequence). Deletions cut 5 bases from V and 10 bases from J, with 18 bases between. The CDR3 has 14 residues. The DNA for the CDR3 is TGTGCCAGCAGCCCCCCCCGGACGGGGCACGAGCAGTTCTTC. Translating it yields CASSPPRTGHEQFF. The variable domain in full, completed from reference TRBV7-9 and TRBJ2-1, reads DTGVSQNPRHKITKRGQNVTFRCDPISEHNRLYWYRQTLGQGPEFLTYFQNEAQLEKSRLLSDRFSAERPKGSFSTLEIQRTEQGDSAMYLCASSPPRTGHEQFFGPGTRLTVL.

This chain joins TRBV11-3 and TRBJ1-3; 12 positions agree with TRBD1. V was clipped by 6 bases and J by 4 bases; unmatched bases: 13. Germline CDR1 reads SGHNT; CDR2 reads YENEEA. The CDR3 covers 18 residues. CDR3 amino acids: CASRYQGTGGSEGNTIYF. CDR3 in DNA: TGTGCCAGCAGGTATCAAGGGACAGGGGGCTCCGAAGGAAACACCATATATTTT.

The rearrangement uses TRBV30 and TRBJ2-7; D possibly corresponds to TRBD2 (6 bases). The V gene lost 0 bases and the J gene lost 2 bases, with 11 bases spanning the gap. The CDR3 extends over 14 amino acids. Germline V lookup: CDR1 GTSNPN, CDR2 SVGIG (reference sequence). CDR3 coding DNA: TGTGCCTGGAGTGTTACCGGGAGTACCTACGAGCAGTACTTC. This encodes CAWSVTGSTYEQYF. Full variable domain (rest looked up from reference TRBV30 and TRBJ2-7): SQTIHQWPATLVQPVGSPLSLECTVEGTSNPNLYWYRQAAGRGLQLLFYSVGIGQISSEVPQNLSASRPQDRQFILSSKKLLLSDSGFYLCAWSVTGSTYEQYFGPGTRLTVT.

This sequence joins TRBV7-9 and TRBJ2-7; the match to TRBD1 covers 7 bases. There are 16 residues in the CDR3. Trimming at V came to 3 bases and at J to 5 bases, leaving 13 bases not matched to a gene. Germline lookup yields CDR1 SEHNR and CDR2 FQNEAQ (reference sequence). CDR3 in DNA: TGTGCCAGCAGCTTGGGTGCAGCCGGACAGGCCCACGAGCAGTACTTC. This translates into CASSLGAAGQAHEQYF.

As to this clone: This sequence may be a read error, since a much larger clone differs from it by one base. The same CDR3 also results from other DNA sequences found in this sample. The chain couples TRBV11-2 to TRBJ2-5; D remains unclear. Germline assignment: CDR1 SGHAT and CDR2 FQNNGV. V lost 3 bases to trimming and J lost 5 bases, with 4 bases between them. The CDR3 runs to 11 residues. The CDR3 bases are TGTGCCAGCAGCTTGGGCGAGACCCAGTACTTC. It is translated as CASSLGETQYF.

Turning to this clone: The same CDR3 arises from other DNA sequences in this sample as well. V and J are TRBV6-5 and TRBJ2-7; D is possibly TRBD1 (5 bases). Germline CDR1 reads MNHEY; CDR2 reads SVGAGI. The V and J ends lost 0 bases and 1 base respectively, with 7 bases between them. CDR3 length equals 14 residues. The CDR3 here is CASSYSQGSYEQYF. CDR3 DNA: TGTGCCAGCAGTTACTCCCAGGGTTCCTACGAGCAGTACTTC.

The chain employs TRBV6-1 and TRBJ2-3; 12 bases line up with TRBD2. The CDR3 has 17 residues. The V and J ends lost 3 bases and 5 bases, in that order; junction bases with no gene match: 9. Germline V gives CDR1 MNHNS, CDR2 SASEGT. The DNA of the CDR3 is TGTGCCAGCAGTGATCTAGCGGGGGGGCTCAAGGGAGATACGCAGTATTTT. It is translated as CASSDLAGGLKGDTQYF.

The chain couples TRBV6-5 to TRBJ1-2; D remains ambiguous. The V end was cut by 5 bases, the J end by 7 bases, with 17 bases between. Germline lookup yields CDR1 MNHEY and CDR2 SVGAGI. The CDR3 extends over 14 amino acids. The CDR3 DNA reads TGTGCCAGCAGTCCCGGTTTCGTATTTATTGGCTACACCTTC. This translates into CASSPGFVFIGYTF.

The chain joins TRBV19 to TRBJ1-1, with D hard to call. Germline-derived CDR1 and CDR2 are LNHDA and SQIVND (reference sequence). This CDR3 region has 12 residues. Trimming pared 7 bases from V and 8 bases from J, leaving 14 bases between. For the CDR3, the DNA is TGTGCCAGTAAGGGAGGGTTCCCCGAAGCTTTCTTT. Translating it yields CASKGGFPEAFF.

CDR3 sequence: CASMTGVHEQYF. DNA of the CDR3: TGTGCCAGTATGACAGGGGTCCACGAGCAGTACTTC. The rearrangement uses TRBV25-1 and TRBJ2-7; 8 nucleotides line up with TRBD1. Looked up from germline, CDR1 is MGHDK and CDR2 is SYGVNS. V lost 9 bases and J lost 5; bases outside the gene matches: 6. This CDR3 is 12 amino acids long.

This clone appeared a single time. One end of the junction fails to match germline, which may point to a read error. V is TRBV7-7 and J is TRBJ2-5; TRBD2 is a possible D gene (7 bases). CDR1 is SSHAT and CDR2 is FNYEAQ in the germline V gene (reference sequence). The CDR3 is 16 amino acids. CDR3 loop: CASSWGGARFQETQYF. CDR3 coding DNA: TGTGCTAGCAGCTGGGGGGGGGCGCGGTTCCAAGAGACCCAGTACTTC.

The chain employs TRBV5-4 and TRBJ1-1; D is perhaps TRBD1 (5 bases). Trimming took 7 bases from V and 5 from J, leaving 15 bases between them. The length of the CDR3 is 13 residues. Germline V gives CDR1 SGHNT, CDR2 YYREEE (reference sequence). CDR3 region: CASSMGVRTEAFF. DNA for the CDR3: TGTGCCAGCTCCATGGGGGTGAGAACTGAAGCTTTCTTT.

The chain couples TRBV6-6 to TRBJ2-3; no firm D call. The CDR3 is 11 residues long. The V gene lost 4 bases and the J gene lost 9 bases, with 8 bases spanning the gap. Germline V gene lookup returns CDR1 MNHNY and CDR2 SVGAGI (reference sequence). The CDR3 loop reads CASSSSGTQYF. The CDR3 bases are TGTGCCAGCAGTTCATCTGGAACGCAGTATTTT.

This clone was found a few times. This CDR3 is also generated by other DNA sequences in the sample. This chain connects TRBV5-1 to TRBJ1-1; D not resolved. CDR1 is SGHRS and CDR2 is YFSETQ in the germline V gene. This CDR3 spans 13 amino acids. The V end was cut by 0 bases, the J end by 4 bases, with 7 bases between. The CDR3 coding sequence is TGCGCCAGCAGCTTGGGGGGTGGCACTGAAGCTTTCTTT. As protein: CASSLGGGTEAFF.

This clone has just one count. The chain employs TRBV10-1 and TRBJ2-7, with unresolved D. The V end lost 6 bases, the J end lost 2 bases, and 11 bases lay between the germline ends. The CDR3 covers 13 residues. Germline V lookup: CDR1 WNHNN, CDR2 SYGVQD (reference sequence). CDR3 nucleotides: TGCGCCAGCAGCGCCGACGGTGCCTACGAGCAGTACTTC. It codes for CASSADGAYEQYF.

This clone was seen just once. This rearrangement joins TRBV13 to TRBJ1-2, with a tentative D call TRBD1 (6 bases). V lost 1 base and J lost 8, with 17 bases in between. CDR1 is PRHDT and CDR2 is FYEKMQ in the germline V gene (reference sequence). This CDR3 is 15 amino acids long. The CDR3 protein is CASSLDAGARSGYTF. The CDR3 DNA follows: TGTGCCAGCAGCTTAGATGCAGGGGCAAGGTCGGGCTACACCTTC.

This clone was recorded only once. In DNA form, the CDR3 reads TGTGCCAGCAGCCTGCCAGCAGGTGGGGAGACCCAGTACTTC. The encoded protein is CASSLPAGGETQYF. The genes are TRBV5-4 and TRBJ2-5; no definite D call. The germline V gene encodes CDR1 SGHNT and CDR2 YYREEE (reference sequence). The V end lost 4 bases, the J end lost 5 bases, and 15 bases lay between the germline ends. The CDR3 sequence is 14 residues long.

J is TRBJ1-4 and V is TRBV7-9; 8 nucleotides align to TRBD1. CDR3 length: 17 residues. Germline CDR1 and CDR2: SEHNR and FQNEAQ (reference sequence). V lost 0 bases and J lost 6; bases outside the gene matches: 9. CDR3 bases: TGTGCCAGCAGCTTAGCTACTACAGGGGGAAAGGATGAAAAACTGTTTTTT. Its translation is CASSLATTGGKDEKLFF.